Below are 22 T cell receptor beta chains sequenced from a single sample in a study of monozygotic twins with inflammatory bowel disease. TCRdb re-analyzed the 5' RACE reads; it lists each CDR3 protein once, without DNA. The sample includes approximately 380,000 distinct CDR3 sequences. The material sequenced was blood. The receptors originated from a human donor with ulcerative colitis or Crohn's disease, or a healthy co-twin of an affected twin (not recorded which).

V usage is TRBV29-1 and J usage is TRBJ2-3; TCRdb's D call of TRBD1 is untestable without DNA. CDR1 and CDR2 from the germline V gene are SQVTM and ANQGSEA. This CDR3 contains 14 residues. The chain's CDR3 is CSVGAGGTTDTQYF.

The chain links TRBV20-1 to TRBJ2-1. The CDR3 length is 14 residues. Looked up from germline, CDR1 is DFQATT and CDR2 is SNEGSKA (reference sequence). CDR3 in amino acids: CSASSGSEHNEQFF.

The chain has TRBV20-1 and TRBJ2-7. Germline values: CDR1 DFQATT, CDR2 SNEGSKA (reference sequence). The CDR3 is 11 residues long. Here the CDR3 reads CSANEYYEQYF.

The chain uses TRBV5-1 and TRBJ2-1; the TRBD2 assignment by TCRdb is unverifiable without DNA. There are 14 residues in the CDR3. Germline V lookup: CDR1 SGHRS, CDR2 YFSETQ. The CDR3 is CASLTLPSDNEQFF.

The chain uses TRBV14 and TRBJ2-5; with no DNA, the TCRdb D assignment of TRBD1 cannot be verified. The CDR3 totals 16 residues. The germline gives CDR1 SGHDN, CDR2 FVKESK. The chain's CDR3 is CASSQGTGSFQETQYF.

This chain uses TRBV6-1 with TRBJ1-6; TCRdb names TRBD1, which stays unverified in the absence of DNA. The CDR3 sequence is 17 residues long. The germline V gene has CDR1 MNHNS and CDR2 SASEGT. This CDR3 is CASSRPGQEAYNSPLHF.

This chain's CDR3 is CASSSGQNYGYTF. J is TRBJ1-2 and V is TRBV5-4; without DNA, the TCRdb call of TRBD1 cannot be checked. The CDR3 spans 13 residues. Germline V CDR1 and CDR2: SGHNT, YYREEE (reference sequence).

This chain uses TRBV9 with TRBJ2-3. Germline CDR1 is SGDLS and CDR2 is YYNGEE. This CDR3 contains 14 residues. The CDR3 protein is CASSVPGHEDTQYF.

The rearrangement joins TRBV4-2 to TRBJ2-3. The V gene's germline CDR1 is LGHNA and CDR2 YNFKEQ. This CDR3 spans 12 amino acids. CDR3 residues: CASSHRRDTQYF.

V and J are TRBV9 and TRBJ2-3. Germline values: CDR1 SGDLS, CDR2 YYNGEE. There are 14 residues in the CDR3. This chain's CDR3 is CASSVRTSTDTQYF.

The rearrangement links TRBV7-2 to TRBJ1-6; the TCRdb D gene call, TRBD1, has no DNA to confirm it. CDR1 is SGHTA, CDR2 FQGNSA, per germline. The length of the CDR3 is 14 residues. The CDR3 loop reads CASSLQGSDSPLHF.

The chain combines TRBV15 with TRBJ1-3; TCRdb picks TRBD1, but there is no DNA to check that call. This CDR3 comprises 14 residues. Germline-derived CDR1 and CDR2 are LNHNV and YYDKDF (reference sequence). CDR3: CATTPVPGGNTIYF.

This chain uses TRBV11-1 with TRBJ2-7; with no DNA, the TCRdb D assignment of TRBD1 cannot be verified. Germline V gene lookup returns CDR1 SGHAT and CDR2 FQDESV (reference sequence). The CDR3 length is 18 residues. CDR3 sequence: CASSLVIRTGIGNDEQYF.

This chain connects TRBV7-2 to TRBJ2-7. This CDR3 contains 15 residues. Per the germline V gene, CDR1 is SGHTA and CDR2 is FQGNSA. CDR3 amino acids: CASSLAWQLSSEQYF.

This rearrangement joins TRBV27 to TRBJ1-6; absent DNA, TCRdb's TRBD1 call cannot be checked. Germline V gives CDR1 MNHEY, CDR2 SMNVEV (reference sequence). The CDR3 runs 16 residues. CDR3 sequence: CASSNLRGQGESPLHF.

The chain couples TRBV25-1 to TRBJ2-2; TCRdb's D gene call, TRBD2, goes unchecked for lack of DNA. Per germline, CDR1 MGHDK and CDR2 SYGVNS. The CDR3 spans 16 residues. This CDR3 is CASSEGTSSVTGELFF.

This chain joins TRBV6-1 and TRBJ2-2; the TCRdb call, TRBD2, lacks DNA for checking. Germline loops: CDR1 MNHNS, CDR2 SASEGT. This CDR3 is 15 amino acids long. The CDR3 protein is CASTQSGGSTGELFF.

CDR3 in amino acids: CASSEYTTGTYEQYF. The chain recombines TRBV25-1 with TRBJ2-7; without DNA, the TCRdb call of TRBD1 cannot be checked. Looked up from germline, CDR1 is MGHDK and CDR2 is SYGVNS. The CDR3 is 15 residues long.

This sequence joins TRBV5-1 and TRBJ1-1; lacking DNA, the TRBD1 call made by TCRdb goes unchecked. The length of the CDR3 is 15 residues. The germline V gene encodes CDR1 SGHRS and CDR2 YFSETQ. CDR3 region: CASSLSGGSNTEAFF.

The CDR3 loop reads CASSPGTGVGGYTF. The chain recombines TRBV7-2 with TRBJ1-2; TCRdb's D gene call, TRBD1, goes unchecked for lack of DNA. Per germline, CDR1 SGHTA and CDR2 FQGNSA. The CDR3 is 14 residues long. Combining the CDR3 with reference TRBV7-2 and TRBJ1-2 gives the whole variable domain GAGVSQSPSNKVTEKGKDVELRCDPISGHTALYWYRQSLGQGLEFLIYFQGNSAPDKSGLPSDRFSAERTGGSVSTLTIQRTQQEDSAVYLCASSPGTGVGGYTFGSGTRLTVV.

The genes are TRBV20-1 and TRBJ1-1; with no DNA, the TCRdb D assignment of TRBD1 cannot be verified. CDR3 length: 16 residues. The germline V gene has CDR1 DFQATT and CDR2 SNEGSKA (reference sequence). The CDR3 sequence: CSARVRDRGSNTEAFF.

This chain uses TRBV5-1 with TRBJ2-6. CDR3 length: 14 amino acids. CDR1 and CDR2 from the germline V gene are SGHRS and YFSETQ. CDR3: CASTRDSGANVLTF.